This entry is about one TCR beta chain. The data originate from a study of glioma-infiltrating T cells after dendritic cell vaccination. Only in-frame clones appear in the TCRdb table, and some are missing; sequencing was by immunoSEQ multiplex PCR. The repertoire includes roughly 100,000 clones, roughly 79% of them detected once, and approximately 12% sits in the top ten. The CDR3 is 15 amino acids. V lost 2 bases, J lost 6 bases, and 6 bases stayed unmatched. Germline V lookup: CDR1 SGHAT, CDR2 FQNNGV. This chain links TRBV11-2 with TRBJ2-2; 7 bases agree with TRBD2. Here the sequenced sample was blood, taken before dendritic cell vaccination. This clonotype originated in a human donor with glioblastoma. The CDR3 nucleotides read TGTGCCAGCAGCTTAACGGGGGGACGAGCCGGGGAGCTGTTTTTT. This codes for CASSLTGGRAGELFF. The full variable domain, with the rest looked up from reference TRBV11-2 and TRBJ2-2, is EAGVAQSPRYKIIEKRQSVAFWCNPISGHATLYWYQQILGQGPKLLIQFQNNGVVDDSQLPKDRFSAERLKGVDSTLKIQPAKLEDSAVYLCASSLTGGRAGELFFGEGSRLTVL.